The clone carrying this T cell receptor beta chain has a count of ten or more. The sample is drawn from a study of early T cells in non-severe SARS-CoV-2 infection. The ends lost 4 bases at V and 0 bases at J; junction bases unmatched: 4. The V gene's germline CDR1 is SGDLS and CDR2 YYNGEE. The CDR3 runs 15 residues. In the library, individual cDNA molecules carried attached unique molecular identifiers. TCRdb redid the calling of the 5' RACE reads with MiXCR, one entry per CDR3 protein. The sample yields 30,000 or so distinct CDR3 sequences, around 5% seen once. V is TRBV9 and J is TRBJ2-3, with 8 bases identical to TRBD2. The sample taken for sequencing was whole blood. This TCR was recovered from an adult who was a healthcare worker with PCR-confirmed SARS-CoV-2 infection or an uninfected control (not recorded which). The DNA of the CDR3 is TGTGCCAGCAGCACCGTAGCGGGAAGCACAGATACGCAGTATTTT. Its translation is CASSTVAGSTDTQYF.